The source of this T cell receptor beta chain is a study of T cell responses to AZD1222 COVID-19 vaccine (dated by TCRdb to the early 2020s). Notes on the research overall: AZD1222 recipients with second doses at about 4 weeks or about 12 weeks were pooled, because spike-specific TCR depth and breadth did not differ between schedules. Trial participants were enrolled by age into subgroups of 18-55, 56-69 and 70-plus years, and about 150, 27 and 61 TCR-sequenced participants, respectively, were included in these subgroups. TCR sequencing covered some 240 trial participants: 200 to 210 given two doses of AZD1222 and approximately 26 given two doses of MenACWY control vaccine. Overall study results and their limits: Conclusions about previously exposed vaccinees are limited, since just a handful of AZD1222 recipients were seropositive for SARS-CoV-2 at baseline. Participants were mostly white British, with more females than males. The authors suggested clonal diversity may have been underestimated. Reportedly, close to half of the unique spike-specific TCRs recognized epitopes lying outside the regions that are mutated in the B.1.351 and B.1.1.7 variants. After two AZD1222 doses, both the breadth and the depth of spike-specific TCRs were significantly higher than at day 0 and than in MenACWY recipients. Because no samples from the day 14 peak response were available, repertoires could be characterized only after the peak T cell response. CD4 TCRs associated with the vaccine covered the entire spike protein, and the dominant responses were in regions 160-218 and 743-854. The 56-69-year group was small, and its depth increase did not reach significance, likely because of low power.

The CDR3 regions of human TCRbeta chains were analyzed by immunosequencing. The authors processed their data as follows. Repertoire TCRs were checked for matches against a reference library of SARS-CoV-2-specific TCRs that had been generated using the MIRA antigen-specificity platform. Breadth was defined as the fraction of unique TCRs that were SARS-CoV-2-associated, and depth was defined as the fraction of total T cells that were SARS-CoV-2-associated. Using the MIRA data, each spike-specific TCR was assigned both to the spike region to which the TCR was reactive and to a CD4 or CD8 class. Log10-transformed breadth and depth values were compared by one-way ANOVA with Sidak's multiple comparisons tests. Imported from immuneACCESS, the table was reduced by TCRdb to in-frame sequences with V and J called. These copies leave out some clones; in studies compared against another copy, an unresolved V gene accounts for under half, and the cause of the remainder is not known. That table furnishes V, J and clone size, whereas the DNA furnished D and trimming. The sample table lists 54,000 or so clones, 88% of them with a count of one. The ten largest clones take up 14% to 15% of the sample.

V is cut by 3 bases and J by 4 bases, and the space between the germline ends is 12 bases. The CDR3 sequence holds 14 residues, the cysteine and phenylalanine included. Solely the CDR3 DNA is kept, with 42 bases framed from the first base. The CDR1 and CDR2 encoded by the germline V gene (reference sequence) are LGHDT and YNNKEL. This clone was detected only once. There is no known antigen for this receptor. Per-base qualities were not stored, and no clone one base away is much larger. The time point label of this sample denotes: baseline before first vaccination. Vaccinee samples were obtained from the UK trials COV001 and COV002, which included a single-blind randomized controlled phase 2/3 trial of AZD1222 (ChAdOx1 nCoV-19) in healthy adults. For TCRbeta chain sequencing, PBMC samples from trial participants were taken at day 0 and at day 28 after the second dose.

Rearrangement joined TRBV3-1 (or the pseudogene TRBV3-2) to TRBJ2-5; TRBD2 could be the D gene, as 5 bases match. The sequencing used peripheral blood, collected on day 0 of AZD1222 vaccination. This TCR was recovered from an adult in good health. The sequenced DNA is TGTGCCAGCAGCCACTATGGGAGTTCAGAGACCCAGTACTTC. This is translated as CASSHYGSSETQYF.